The 28 T cell receptor beta chains below were found in one sample sequenced in a study of blood T cell repertoires in COVID-19. Generated by immunoSEQ multiplex PCR, the TCRdb table keeps only in-frame clones and is missing some. Among around 82,000 clones listed, 70% to 90% were seen once. The source material was peripheral blood. These receptors were taken from a man in his 70s with active or convalescent COVID-19.

The genes are TRBV5-4 and TRBJ1-1; TRBD1 matches 9 bases. J gave up 1 base and V 3 bases, and 4 bases lay outside the gene matches. This CDR3 contains 15 residues. Germline values: CDR1 SGHNT, CDR2 YYREEE (reference sequence). The CDR3 coding sequence is TGTGCCAGCAGCTCACCGGGACAGGGGAACACTGAAGCTTTCTTT. It encodes CASSSPGQGNTEAFF.

V is TRBV12-2 and J is TRBJ1-2; the D segment call TRBD1 is taken from the table without a DNA check. TRBV12-2 is designated a pseudogene. The CDR3 has 15 residues. The CDR3 DNA reads TGTGCAAGTCGCGTCCGGGACAGGGGGCGGGATGGCTACACCTTC. Protein sequence: CASRVRDRGRDGYTF.

The chain combines TRBV5-4 with TRBJ1-5, with D uncertain. The germline CDR1 and CDR2 sequences are SGHNT and YYREEE (reference sequence). Trimming pared 0 bases from V and 5 bases from J, leaving 6 bases between. This CDR3 comprises 13 residues. The CDR3 coding sequence is TGTGCCAGCAGCTTGGATATCGATCAGCCCCAGCATTTT. Its protein product is CASSLDIDQPQHF.

J is TRBJ1-1 and V is TRBV5-1; the match to TRBD1 covers 9 bases. Germline trimming cut 4 bases from V and 4 bases from J; bases unmatched to any gene: 5. The CDR3 has 14 residues. Germline V gene lookup returns CDR1 SGHRS and CDR2 YFSETQ. The CDR3 is CASSIQGAGTEAFF. DNA of the CDR3: TGCGCCAGCAGCATACAGGGGGCAGGCACTGAAGCTTTCTTT.

This clone appeared once. The V call is TRBV21-1, the J call TRBJ1-6. TRBV21-1 is tagged as a pseudogene. The CDR3 has 16 residues. CDR3: CASSKARGEHNSPLHF. For the CDR3, the DNA is TGTGCCAGCAGCAAAGCTAGAGGCGAGCATAATTCACCCCTCCACTTT.

The rearrangement links TRBV7-9 to TRBJ1-5; tentative D call: TRBD1 (5 bases). The V gene lost 3 bases and the J gene lost 4 bases, with 10 bases spanning the gap. In germline, CDR1 is SEHNR, CDR2 FQNEAQ (reference sequence). The CDR3 consists of 14 residues. The CDR3 coding sequence is TGTGCCAGCAGCTTCTGGGGGGAGAATCAGCCCCAGCATTTT. This encodes CASSFWGENQPQHF.

This clone was counted between two and nine times. V is TRBV12-2 and J is TRBJ1-1; the listed D gene, TRBD1, was not tested against the DNA. TRBV12-2 is deemed a pseudogene. This CDR3 is built from 15 residues. The CDR3: CASRRGQGSNTEAFF. As DNA, the CDR3 is TGTGCAAGTCGCAGAGGACAGGGCTCCAACACTGAAGCTTTCTTT.

This rearrangement joins TRBV29-1 to TRBJ1-2, with D perhaps matching TRBD1 (6 bases). With 8 bases removed from V and 4 bases from J, the gap between germline ends came to 20 bases. This CDR3 is 14 amino acids long. The V gene's germline CDR1 is SQVTM and CDR2 ANQGSEA. The CDR3 DNA sequence: TGCAGCTGTGGGCAGCCTGGGGGCTCCTATGGCTACACCTTC. This sequence encodes CSCGQPGGSYGYTF.

This clone is a singleton in its sample. J is TRBJ2-5 and V is TRBV5-6; TRBD2 aligns across 8 bases. V lost 6 bases, J lost 1 base, and 11 bases stayed unmatched. The CDR3 is 16 amino acids. Germline V gives CDR1 SGHDT, CDR2 YYEEEE. CDR3 DNA sequence: TGTGCCAGCACCCTCCGGGGGGGTAAAGGCCAAGAGACCCAGTACTTC. Translated, it gives CASTLRGGKGQETQYF.

The genes are TRBV7-8 and TRBJ1-1; 9 nucleotides line up with TRBD1. Germline V CDR1 and CDR2: SGHVS, FQNEAQ. V was clipped by 8 bases and J by 6 bases; unmatched bases: 16. The CDR3 sequence is 16 residues long. CDR3 protein: CASEDLGQGLKPEAFF. CDR3 coding DNA: TGTGCCAGCGAGGATCTGGGACAGGGCCTAAAACCTGAAGCTTTCTTT.

This chain joins TRBV11-3 and TRBJ1-1; no definite D call. V lost 1 base to trimming and J lost 2 bases, with 5 bases between them. Looked up from germline, CDR1 is SGHNT and CDR2 is YENEEA. There are 13 residues in the CDR3. The CDR3: CASSLVFNTEAFF. Written as DNA, the CDR3 is TGTGCCAGCAGCTTAGTATTTAACACTGAAGCTTTCTTT.

This rearrangement joins TRBV27 to TRBJ1-6; D possibly corresponds to TRBD1 (6 bases). Germline V lookup: CDR1 MNHEY, CDR2 SMNVEV (reference sequence). The germline V and J ends were trimmed by 5 bases and 9 bases, with 20 bases remaining between them. The CDR3 is made up of 16 amino acids. Written as DNA, the CDR3 is TGTGCCAGCAGTGGCGGAACAGGGTACGGGGCTTCACCCCTCCACTTT. As protein: CASSGGTGYGASPLHF.

V gene TRBV4-3 combines with J gene TRBJ2-1; 8 bases agree with TRBD2. J gave up 3 bases and V 1 base, and 2 bases lay outside the gene matches. This CDR3 contains 15 residues. Per the germline V gene, CDR1 is LGHNA and CDR2 is YSLEER. This chain's CDR3 is CASSQAGGDYNEQFF. The CDR3 DNA is TGCGCCAGCAGCCAAGCGGGGGGGGACTACAATGAGCAGTTCTTC.

This clone showed up just a few times. V gene TRBV30 combines with J gene TRBJ1-3; possibly TRBD1 for D (6 bases). The CDR3 covers 12 residues. CDR1 is GTSNPN and CDR2 is SVGIG in the germline V gene (reference sequence). The V and J ends lost 7 bases and 12 bases respectively, with 19 bases between them. CDR3 amino acids: CASRGGRLGIYF. The CDR3 DNA follows: TGTGCCTCCAGGGGTGGCCGGCTAGGCATATATTTT.

V usage is TRBV3-1 (or the pseudogene TRBV3-2) and J usage is TRBJ1-4; D is unresolved. This CDR3 has 15 amino acids. V was pared by 0 bases and J by 8 bases, with 13 bases between. Germline V gene sequence: CDR1 LGHDT, CDR2 YNNKEL (reference sequence). The CDR3 bases are TGTGCCAGCAGCCAAGATCGAGGGATTGGAGAAAAACTGTTTTTT. Residues: CASSQDRGIGEKLFF.

V gene TRBV19 combines with J gene TRBJ1-1; D is ambiguous. The CDR3 contains 15 residues. Germline values: CDR1 LNHDA, CDR2 SQIVND (reference sequence). With 4 bases removed from V and 3 bases from J, the gap between germline ends came to 15 bases. This CDR3 is CASSTRVRRDTEAFF. CDR3 coding DNA: TGTGCCAGTAGTACCCGGGTCAGGCGGGACACTGAAGCTTTCTTT.

The rearrangement joins TRBV28 to TRBJ1-6; possibly TRBD1 for D (5 bases). Trimming took off 6 bases at V and 8 bases at J, with 11 bases between the two ends. CDR1 MDHEN and CDR2 SYDVKM come from the germline V gene. This CDR3 comprises 13 residues. The CDR3 protein is CASRIGGDSPLHF. The CDR3 coding sequence is TGTGCCAGCAGGATAGGAGGGGATTCACCCCTCCACTTT. Drawing the rest from reference TRBV28 and TRBJ1-6, the complete variable domain is DVKVTQSSRYLVKRTGEKVFLECVQDMDHENMFWYRQDPGLGLRLIYFSYDVKMKEKGDIPEGYSVSREKKERFSLILESASTNQTSMYLCASRIGGDSPLHFGNGTRLTVT.

J is TRBJ1-6 and V is TRBV3-1 (or the pseudogene TRBV3-2), with D possibly matching TRBD1 (5 bases). Germline V gene sequence: CDR1 LGHDT, CDR2 YNNKEL (reference sequence). The CDR3 totals 14 residues. Trimming cost V 10 bases and J 5 bases, with 15 bases left between them. CDR3 nucleotide sequence: TGTGCCACCGCCCTAACAGGAAATAATTCACCCCTCCACTTT. Translating gives CATALTGNNSPLHF.

The gene calls are TRBV9 and TRBJ2-7; TRBD1 matches 8 bases. The CDR3 has 14 residues. CDR1 and CDR2 from the germline V gene are SGDLS and YYNGEE. Trimming took 2 bases from V and 2 from J; bases not matched to a gene: 3. CDR3 sequence (DNA): TGTGCCAGCAGCGTGGGGACAGGCCCCTACGAGCAGTACTTC. It encodes CASSVGTGPYEQYF.

V usage is TRBV14 and J usage is TRBJ2-7; D gene uncertain. V was clipped by 4 bases and J by 4 bases, with 5 bases between them. The germline V gene encodes CDR1 SGHDN and CDR2 FVKESK. The CDR3 contains 11 residues. The CDR3 bases are TGTGCCAGCAGCCTCAATTACGAGCAGTACTTC. Translating it yields CASSLNYEQYF.

The chain recombines TRBV5-1 with TRBJ1-1; D is unclear. This CDR3 is 14 amino acids long. Germline CDR1 SGHRS, CDR2 YFSETQ. Trimming shortened V by 2 bases and J by 1 base, and 9 bases separated the two germline ends. This CDR3 is CASSLRSENTEAFF. As DNA, the CDR3 is TGCGCCAGCAGCTTAAGATCAGAGAACACTGAAGCTTTCTTT.

For the CDR3, the DNA is TGCGCCAGCACCCCGCGGGGACAGGGAGATTCACCCCTCCACTTT. Translation: CASTPRGQGDSPLHF. The chain combines TRBV5-1 with TRBJ1-6; 9 bases fit TRBD1. With 6 bases clipped from V and 8 bases from J, the junction kept 9 bases outside the gene matches. CDR3 length: 15 residues. Germline V gives CDR1 SGHRS, CDR2 YFSETQ.

This clone has only one observation. The chain joins TRBV28 to TRBJ1-5; TRBD1 matches 10 bases. Germline V gene lookup returns CDR1 MDHEN and CDR2 SYDVKM. This CDR3 has 15 amino acids. The J segment lost 9 bases and the V segment lost 6 bases, leaving 11 bases of the junction unmatched. The chain's CDR3 is CASSYPTGGFRPQHF. The CDR3 DNA reads TGTGCCAGCAGCTACCCGACAGGGGGCTTTCGGCCCCAGCATTTT.

The J gene is TRBJ1-1, the V gene TRBV12-3 or TRBV12-4, with a possible D match to TRBD1 (6 bases). The CDR3 is 13 amino acids. The V end lost 3 bases, the J end lost 6 bases, and 11 bases lay between the germline ends. CDR3 sequence reads: CASSFSGVPEAFF. CDR3 bases: TGTGCCAGCAGTTTCTCAGGGGTTCCTGAAGCTTTCTTT.

The chain combines TRBV2 with TRBJ2-5, with TRBD1 matching over 9 bases. Trimming cost V 0 bases and J 1 base; bases outside gene matches: 3. The germline gives CDR1 SNHLY, CDR2 FYNNEI. This CDR3 is built from 16 residues. CDR3 bases: TGTGCCAGCAGTGAAGCGCCGACAGGGGGCCAAGAGACCCAGTACTTC. Its translation is CASSEAPTGGQETQYF.

This clone was observed at least ten times. V gene TRBV5-1 combines with J gene TRBJ2-2; 8 bases agree with TRBD1. The CDR3 has 14 amino acids. The V segment lost 4 bases and the J segment 1 base; nucleotides outside the gene matches: 0. Germline V lookup: CDR1 SGHRS, CDR2 YFSETQ. The CDR3 DNA reads as TGCGCCAGCAGCGGGACAGGGAACACCGGGGAGCTGTTTTTT. As protein: CASSGTGNTGELFF.

This clone was counted between two and nine times. The V call is TRBV6-5, the J call TRBJ1-1; 8 bases agree with TRBD1. The CDR3 sequence is 14 residues long. V shed 4 bases and J 1 base; nucleotides not matched to a gene: 2. Germline CDR1 and CDR2: MNHEY and SVGAGI. CDR3 DNA sequence: TGTGCCAGCAGTTCGGACAGGGCGAACACTGAAGCTTTCTTT. Its translation: CASSSDRANTEAFF.

This clone was recorded once. This chain connects TRBV10-2 to TRBJ2-7; 8 bases map to TRBD1. Germline lookup yields CDR1 WSHSY and CDR2 SAAADI. V shed 0 bases, J shed 4 bases, and the junction held 5 bases outside the gene matches. The CDR3 contains 15 residues. The CDR3 loop reads CASSESGQGAYEQYF. The CDR3 nucleotides are TGCGCCAGCAGTGAGTCAGGCCAGGGGGCTTACGAGCAGTACTTC.